This T cell receptor (beta chain) was found in a study of patients and donors after allogeneic stem cell transplantation. Germline assignment: CDR1 SGHTA and CDR2 FQGNSA. CDR3 length: 14 amino acids. TCRdb ran MiXCR on the RT-PCR reads and lists one entry per CDR3 protein. The table includes about 230,000 distinct CDR3 sequences, 14% detected once. The table lists this clonotype with a few counts. Relative to the germline gene, one junction end is altered; a read error may explain this. The gene calls are TRBV7-2 and TRBJ2-7; D is ambiguous. Sequencing was done on a sample of blood, either unsorted or a sorted T cell fraction (not recorded which). The clonotype was recovered from a human donor who was either an allogeneic HSCT recipient or a stem cell or donor lymphocyte infusion donor (not recorded which). It is not recorded whose cells these are; they may come from a transplant donor. As DNA, the CDR3 is TGTGCCAGCAGTCTAAGGCCCAGCTCCAACGAGCAGTACTTC. This codes for CASSLRPSSNEQYF.